This TCR delta chain was recorded in a study of Vδ1+ human thymocytes. This clone was found a few times. The antigen is unknown. Trimming removed 4 bases at V and 4 bases at J, with 16 bases between. In germline, CDR1 is TSWWSYY, CDR2 QGS. The CDR3 is 15 amino acids. Study outcomes and limitations: Thymic TRG and TRD repertoires appeared highly polyclonal. TRG sequences recurred across donors, whereas TRD sequences stayed essentially private.

RNA was extracted from the cells and then reverse transcribed. CDR3 amplicons came from multiplex PCR with pooled V-gene forward and constant-region reverse primers. TCRdb redid the clone calls on the multiplex PCR reads with CATT. The sample lists fewer than 90,000 delta-chain clones, approximately 30% seen once, with more than 0.25% in the top ten. The chain uses TRDV1 and TRDJ1; D possibly corresponds to TRDD3 (6 bases). The clonotype originates from a boy under two years old who had congenital heart surgery. The material sequenced was Vdelta1+ gamma-delta thymocytes from the thymus. As to subset: FACS-sorted CD3+ TCRalphabeta- TCRVdelta1+ TCRVdelta2- thymocytes. The chain's CDR3 is CALGALAGGNDKLIF. CDR3 coding DNA: TGTGCTCTTGGGGCCCTTGCGGGGGGAAACGATAAACTCATCTTT.